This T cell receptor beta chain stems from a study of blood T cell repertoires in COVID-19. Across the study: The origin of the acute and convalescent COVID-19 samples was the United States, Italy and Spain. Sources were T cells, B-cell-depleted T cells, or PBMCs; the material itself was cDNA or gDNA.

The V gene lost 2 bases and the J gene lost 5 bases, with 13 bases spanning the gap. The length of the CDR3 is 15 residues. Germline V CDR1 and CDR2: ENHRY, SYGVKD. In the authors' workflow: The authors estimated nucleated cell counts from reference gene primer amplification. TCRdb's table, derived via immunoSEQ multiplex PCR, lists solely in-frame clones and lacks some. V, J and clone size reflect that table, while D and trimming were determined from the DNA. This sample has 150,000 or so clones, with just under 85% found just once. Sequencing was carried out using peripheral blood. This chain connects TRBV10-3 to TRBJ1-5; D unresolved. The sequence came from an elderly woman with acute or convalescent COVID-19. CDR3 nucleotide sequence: TGTGCCATCAGTGAGACGCCAGAATCATATCAGCCCCAGCATTTT. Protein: CAISETPESYQPQHF.